These 13 T cell receptor beta chains share one sample of origin, sequenced in a study of cytotoxic CD8 clonotypes in ibrutinib-treated CLL (dated by TCRdb to about 2021). Library preparation was by the immunoSEQ multiplex PCR assay. Not all clones reach the TCRdb copy of this immuneACCESS table, which keeps in-frame sequences only. Checked studies attribute under half of the gap to unresolved V genes and leave the rest unexplained. The sample yields roughly 330,000 clones; about 64% were counted once. The ten biggest clones cover roughly 6% of the sample. The specimen was PBMCs, collected after 36 months of ibrutinib treatment. The receptors stem from a human donor with chronic lymphocytic leukemia.

This chain joins TRBV6-5 and TRBJ1-2, with D possibly being TRBD1 (5 bases). This CDR3 is built from 12 residues. V was pared by 7 bases and J by 6 bases, with 12 bases between. The V gene's germline CDR1 is MNHEY and CDR2 SVGAGI. In nucleotides, the CDR3 is TGTGCCAGCACCTTCACGACAGATGGCTACACCTTC. This gives the protein CASTFTTDGYTF.

The chain employs TRBV27 and TRBJ2-7; D is uncertain. This CDR3 comprises 13 residues. Germline V CDR1 and CDR2: MNHEY, SMNVEV (reference sequence). Trimming shortened V by 0 bases and J by 3 bases, and 6 bases separated the two germline ends. CDR3 in DNA: TGTGCCAGCAGTTTATCCTCCTACTACGAGCAGTACTTC. This sequence encodes CASSLSSYYEQYF.

The table lists this clone with a few counts. The J gene is TRBJ2-5, the V gene TRBV27, with 7 bases aligning to TRBD1. CDR1 and CDR2 from the germline V gene are MNHEY and SMNVEV (reference sequence). V lost 6 bases, J lost 1 base, and 2 bases stayed unmatched. CDR3 length: 13 residues. The DNA of the CDR3 is TGTGCCAGCAGGCGACAGGGCCAAGAGACCCAGTACTTC. As protein: CASRRQGQETQYF.

The chain has TRBV5-4 and TRBJ2-5; possible D gene TRBD2, 6 bases. The CDR3 is 15 residues long. Per germline, CDR1 SGHNT and CDR2 YYREEE (reference sequence). V was pared by 4 bases and J by 4 bases, with 17 bases between. The CDR3 sequence: CASSLTRGTGETQYF. Written as DNA, the CDR3 is TGTGCCAGCAGCCTCACTCGGGGGACGGGAGAGACCCAGTACTTC.

This sequence joins TRBV10-1 and TRBJ2-3; 14 bases agree with TRBD2. In germline, CDR1 is WNHNN, CDR2 SYGVQD (reference sequence). J gave up 4 bases and V 10 bases, and 4 bases lay outside the gene matches. CDR3 length: 14 residues. This CDR3 is CATGTSGSPDTQYF. Written as DNA, the CDR3 is TGCGCCACAGGGACTAGCGGGAGTCCAGATACGCAGTATTTT.

A few counts support this clone. The V gene is TRBV18, the J gene TRBJ2-5; 7 bases are shared with TRBD2. Germline trimming cut 1 base from V and 8 bases from J; bases unmatched to any gene: 4. The germline V gene encodes CDR1 KGHSH and CDR2 LQKENI. This CDR3 spans 13 amino acids. The CDR3 loop reads CASSPRGGDTQYF. The CDR3 bases are TGTGCCAGCTCACCACGGGGAGGGGACACCCAGTACTTC. The whole variable domain, remainder taken from reference TRBV18 and TRBJ2-5, is NAGVMQNPRHLVRRRGQEARLRCSPMKGHSHVYWYRQLPEEGLKFMVYLQKENIIDESGMPKERFSAEFPKEGPSILRIQQVVRGDSAAYFCASSPRGGDTQYFGPGTRLLVL.

The genes are TRBV7-2 and TRBJ1-2; 7 nucleotides align to TRBD1. V was pared by 5 bases and J by 7 bases, with 7 bases of the junction left unmatched. Germline V gives CDR1 SGHTA, CDR2 FQGNSA. The CDR3 consists of 13 residues. Here the CDR3 reads CASSVQGGGGYTF. The CDR3 coding sequence is TGTGCCAGCAGCGTCCAGGGGGGTGGTGGCTACACCTTC.

The CDR3 bases are TGTGCCAGCAGTAGGACAGTCGAAGAGACCCAGTACTTC. Protein sequence: CASSRTVEETQYF. V is TRBV6-5 and J is TRBJ2-5, with D possibly being TRBD1 (6 bases). CDR1 is MNHEY, CDR2 SVGAGI, per germline. The ends were cut back, 5 bases at V and 3 bases at J, with 10 bases in the middle. CDR3 length equals 13 residues.

The chain is built from TRBV19 and TRBJ2-7; 7 bases are a match to TRBD1. Germline V lookup: CDR1 LNHDA, CDR2 SQIVND (reference sequence). The CDR3 consists of 15 residues. J was trimmed by 2 bases and V by 0 bases; bases with no gene match: 4. The CDR3 nucleotides read TGTGCCAGTAGTATAGATCGACAGGGCCCCTACGAGCAGTACTTC. Translation: CASSIDRQGPYEQYF.

The chain combines TRBV15 with TRBJ2-7, with 8 bases that match TRBD2. Trimming removed 9 bases from V and 1 base from J; junction bases left unmatched: 11. The CDR3 is made up of 15 amino acids. Germline V lookup: CDR1 LNHNV, CDR2 YYDKDF (reference sequence). The CDR3 DNA reads as TGTGCCACGAAAAGGGAGCGGGGGCCTTCCTACGAGCAGTACTTC. Translating it yields CATKRERGPSYEQYF. Drawing the rest from reference TRBV15 and TRBJ2-7, the complete variable domain is DAMVIQNPRYQVTQFGKPVTLSCSQTLNHNVMYWYQQKSSQAPKLLFHYYDKDFNNEADTPDNFQSRRPNTSFCFLDIRSPGLGDTAMYLCATKRERGPSYEQYFGPGTRLTVT.

This chain joins TRBV9 and TRBJ2-7; a possible D gene is TRBD2 (7 bases). The V gene's germline CDR1 is SGDLS and CDR2 YYNGEE. The V gene lost 4 bases and the J gene lost 4 bases, with 18 bases spanning the gap. The CDR3 length is 15 residues. The CDR3 reads CASSPWGGAGYEQYF. Here the CDR3 DNA reads TGTGCCAGCAGCCCTTGGGGGGGGGCTGGGTACGAGCAGTACTTC.

The chain combines TRBV11-2 with TRBJ2-1, with 8 bases lining up with TRBD2. CDR3 size: 13 residues. Germline loops: CDR1 SGHAT, CDR2 FQNNGV. Germline trimming cut 5 bases from V and 9 bases from J; bases unmatched to any gene: 6. The CDR3 reads CASSPSRGGEQFF. The CDR3 nucleotides are TGTGCCAGCAGCCCCTCCCGGGGGGGTGAGCAGTTCTTC. The whole variable domain, filled in from reference TRBV11-2 and TRBJ2-1, reads EAGVAQSPRYKIIEKRQSVAFWCNPISGHATLYWYQQILGQGPKLLIQFQNNGVVDDSQLPKDRFSAERLKGVDSTLKIQPAKLEDSAVYLCASSPSRGGEQFFGPGTRLTVL.

The gene calls are TRBV7-7 and TRBJ2-7; 8 bases are a match to TRBD1. The CDR3 is 15 residues long. V was pared by 2 bases and J by 3 bases, with 6 bases of the junction left unmatched. Germline loops: CDR1 SSHAT, CDR2 FNYEAQ (reference sequence). The DNA for the CDR3 is TGTGCCAGCAGCTTAAGGCTGGGGACAGGCTACGAGCAGTACTTC. Translating gives CASSLRLGTGYEQYF.